A selection of T cell receptor beta chains follows, all from one sample in a study of blood T cell repertoires in COVID-19. The protocol was immunoSEQ multiplex PCR, while the TCRdb copy is restricted to in-frame clones and leaves out a portion. The table lists about 410,000 clones, around nine tenths of them singletons. Sequencing used peripheral blood. The source of these receptors is a woman aged 40 to 49 with COVID-19, enrolled during active disease. Each CDR3 is given without its conserved first and last residue.

>TRBJ1-2|TRBV19
ASLRTGRNNYGYT
>TRBJ1-3|TRBV9
ASSLEGLSGNTIY
>TRBJ2-1|TRBV28
ASSPWGGDYNEQF
>TRBJ2-3|TRBV4-3
ASSQAPTTTDTQY
>TRBJ2-1|TRBV28
ASTYGGEARPEQF
>TRBJ1-3|TRBV6-5
ASSYSDPVSGNTIY
>TRBJ1-5|TRBV4-2
ASSRTGKEQPQH
>TRBJ2-2|TRBV5-1
ASSLRLAGNTGELF
>TRBJ1-5|TRBV6-1
ASSEAQGNQPQH
>TRBJ2-1|TRBV27
ASSLGVGGGHRNEQF
>TRBJ2-5|TRBV5-1
ASSSTGQGGETQY
>TRBJ2-7|TRBV6-5
ASSYSGSGTYEQY
>TRBJ2-3|TRBV9
ASSVLSYADTQY
>TRBJ2-1|TRBV12-3/TRBV12-4
ASSLAGQGQF
>TRBJ1-3|TRBV29-1
SVTGQAWDTIY
>TRBJ2-7|TRBV9
ASSLTSGSYEQY
>TRBJ1-2|TRBV9
ASSPGGGNYGYT
>TRBJ2-1|TRBV3-1/TRBV3-2
ASSQNGLGRHPYNEQF
>TRBJ1-2|TRBV14
ASSLKGAYYT
>TRBJ2-7|TRBV15
ATSRDRGNYEQY
>TRBJ2-1|TRBV6-4
ASSDLSGGPNEQF
>TRBJ1-2|TRBV10-3
AISDSGTGGGGYT
>TRBJ1-5|TRBV7-9
ASSLGDQPQH
>TRBJ1-1|TRBV30
ARTAWRETEAF
>TRBJ1-2|TRBV15
ATSSSAGYGYT
>TRBJ2-5|TRBV6-2/TRBV6-3
ASSYSPLETQY
>TRBJ2-3|TRBV7-2
ASSLASSGSVTDTQY
>TRBJ1-5|TRBV15
ATSRDVGQGGGNQPQH
>TRBJ2-7|TRBV7-9
ASSLSLRGLQY
>TRBJ1-4|TRBV5-4
ASTPGQGRNEKLF
>TRBJ1-3|TRBV28
ASSPGGSGNTIY
>TRBJ2-1|TRBV5-1
ASSLVTSFYNEQF
>TRBJ2-5|TRBV30
AWSVHRGRQETQY